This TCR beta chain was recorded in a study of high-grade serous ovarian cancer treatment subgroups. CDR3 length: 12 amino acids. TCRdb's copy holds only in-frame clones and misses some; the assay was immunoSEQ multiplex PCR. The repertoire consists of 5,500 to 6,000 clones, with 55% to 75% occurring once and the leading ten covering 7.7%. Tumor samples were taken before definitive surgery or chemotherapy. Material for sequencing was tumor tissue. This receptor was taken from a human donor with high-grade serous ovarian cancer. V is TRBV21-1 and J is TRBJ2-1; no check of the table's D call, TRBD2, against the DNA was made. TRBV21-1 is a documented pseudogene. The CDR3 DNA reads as TGTGCCGGGACTCTCCGCGGCGATGAGCAGTTCTTC. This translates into CAGTLRGDEQFF.